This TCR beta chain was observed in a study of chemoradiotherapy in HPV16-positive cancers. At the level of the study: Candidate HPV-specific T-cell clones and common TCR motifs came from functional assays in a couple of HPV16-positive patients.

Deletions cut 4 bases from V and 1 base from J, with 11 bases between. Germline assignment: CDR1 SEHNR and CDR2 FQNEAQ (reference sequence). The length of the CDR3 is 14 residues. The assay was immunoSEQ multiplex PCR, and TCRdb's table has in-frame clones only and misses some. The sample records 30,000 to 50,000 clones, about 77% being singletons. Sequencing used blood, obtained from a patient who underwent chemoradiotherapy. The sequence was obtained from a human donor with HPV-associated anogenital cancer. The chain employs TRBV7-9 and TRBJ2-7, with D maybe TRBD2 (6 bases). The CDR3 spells CASSSGTHSYEQYF. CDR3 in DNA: TGTGCCAGCAGCTCCGGGACTCATTCCTACGAGCAGTACTTC.